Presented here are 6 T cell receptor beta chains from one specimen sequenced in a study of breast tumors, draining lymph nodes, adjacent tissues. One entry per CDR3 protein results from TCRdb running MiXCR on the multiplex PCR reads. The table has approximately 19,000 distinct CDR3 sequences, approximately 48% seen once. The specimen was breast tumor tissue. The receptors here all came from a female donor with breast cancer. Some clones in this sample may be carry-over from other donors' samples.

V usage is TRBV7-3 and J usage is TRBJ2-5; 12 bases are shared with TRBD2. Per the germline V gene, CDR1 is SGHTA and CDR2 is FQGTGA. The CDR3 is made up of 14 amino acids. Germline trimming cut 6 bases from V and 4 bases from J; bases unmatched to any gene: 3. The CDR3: CASSRLAGVETQYF. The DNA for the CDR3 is TGTGCCAGCAGTCGACTAGCGGGAGTAGAGACCCAGTACTTC.

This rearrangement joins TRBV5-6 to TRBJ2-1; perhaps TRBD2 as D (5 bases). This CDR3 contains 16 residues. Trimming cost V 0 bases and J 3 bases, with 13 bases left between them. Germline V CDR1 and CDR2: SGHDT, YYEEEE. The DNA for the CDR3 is TGTGCCAGCAGCTTGGCTAGCCCAGCGGACTACAATGAGCAGTTCTTC. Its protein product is CASSLASPADYNEQFF.

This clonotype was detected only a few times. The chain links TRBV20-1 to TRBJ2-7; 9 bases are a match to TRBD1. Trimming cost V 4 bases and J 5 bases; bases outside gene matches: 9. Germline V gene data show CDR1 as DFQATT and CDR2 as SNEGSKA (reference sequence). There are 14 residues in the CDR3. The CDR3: CSAISDRGRNEQYF. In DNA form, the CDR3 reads TGCAGTGCTATAAGCGACAGGGGGAGAAACGAGCAGTACTTC.

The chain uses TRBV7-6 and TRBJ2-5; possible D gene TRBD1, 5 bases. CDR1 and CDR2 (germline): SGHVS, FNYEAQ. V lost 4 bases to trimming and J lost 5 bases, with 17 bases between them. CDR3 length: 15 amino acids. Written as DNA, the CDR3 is TGTGCCAGCAGCTCTACGACAGTGACTGTGGAGACCCAGTACTTC. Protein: CASSSTTVTVETQYF.

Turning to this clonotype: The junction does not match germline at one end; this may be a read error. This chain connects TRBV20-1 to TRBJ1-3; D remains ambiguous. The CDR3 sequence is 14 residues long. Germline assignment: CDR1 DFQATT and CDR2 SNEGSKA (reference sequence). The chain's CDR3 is CSARESLAGTTIYF. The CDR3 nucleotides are TGTAGTGCTAGGGAGTCTCTGGCTGGAACCACCATATATTTT.

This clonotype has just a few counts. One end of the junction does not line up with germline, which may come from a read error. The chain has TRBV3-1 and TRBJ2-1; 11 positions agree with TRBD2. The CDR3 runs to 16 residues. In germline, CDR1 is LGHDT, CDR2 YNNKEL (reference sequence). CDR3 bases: TGCTCCAGCAGCCAATCGACTAGCGGGGTCCGAAGTGAGCAGTTCTTC. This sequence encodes CSSSQSTSGVRSEQFF.